The sequence of this TCR beta chain was determined in a study of cytomegalovirus exposure and HLA in healthy donors. Broader study findings: Association of a missense DCLRE1C variant with TCR beta V- and J-gene trimming was reported in a later analysis.

Primers included in the PCR were 60 Vbeta and 13 Jbeta primers. The table came from immunoSEQ multiplex PCR; TCRdb's copy has only in-frame clones and leaves some out. The table has over 200,000 clones, just over 75% seen once. Germline V CDR1 and CDR2: SNHLY, FYNNEI. The CDR3 has 15 residues. J was trimmed by 4 bases and V by 2 bases; bases with no gene match: 6. As to this clone: Its antigen remains unknown.

Sequencing was performed on PBMCs. The chain joins TRBV2 to TRBJ2-7; the match to TRBD1 covers 9 bases. The TCR comes from a woman aged 55 to 70 in good health and CMV-seropositive. CDR3 sequence: CASSEQNRGRYEQYF. For the CDR3, the DNA is TGTGCCAGCAGTGAACAAAACAGGGGGCGGTACGAGCAGTACTTC.